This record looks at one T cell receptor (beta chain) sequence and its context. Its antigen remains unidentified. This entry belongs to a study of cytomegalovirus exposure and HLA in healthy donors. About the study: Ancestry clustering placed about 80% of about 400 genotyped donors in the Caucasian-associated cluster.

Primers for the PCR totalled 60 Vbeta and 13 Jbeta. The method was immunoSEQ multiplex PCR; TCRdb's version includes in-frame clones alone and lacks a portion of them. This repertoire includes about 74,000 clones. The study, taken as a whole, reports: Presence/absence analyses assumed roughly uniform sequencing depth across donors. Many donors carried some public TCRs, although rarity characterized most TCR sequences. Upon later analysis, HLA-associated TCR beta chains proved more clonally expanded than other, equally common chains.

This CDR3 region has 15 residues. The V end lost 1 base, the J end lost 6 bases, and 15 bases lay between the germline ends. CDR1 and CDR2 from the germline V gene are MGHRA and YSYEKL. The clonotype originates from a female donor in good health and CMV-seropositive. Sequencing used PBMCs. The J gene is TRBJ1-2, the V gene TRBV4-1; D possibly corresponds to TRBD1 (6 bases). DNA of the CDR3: TGCGCCAGCAGCCAAGTGGGCCAGGGGTCGGATGGCTACACCTTC. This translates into CASSQVGQGSDGYTF.